Below, 24 T cell receptor beta chains from the same sample are listed, as sequenced in a study of cytomegalovirus exposure and HLA in healthy donors. PCR employed 60 Vbeta and 13 Jbeta primers. Profiled with immunoSEQ multiplex PCR; TCRdb holds only in-frame clones, not every one. The data hold 190,000 or so clones, with roughly four fifths observed a single time. Sequenced input: PBMCs. These receptors came from a man aged 50 to 59 in good health and CMV-seronegative.

The chain combines TRBV4-3 with TRBJ1-2; D is unclear. The CDR3 runs 17 residues. Germline V gives CDR1 LGHNA, CDR2 YSLEER. Trimming removed 0 bases at V and 0 bases at J, with 14 bases between. The CDR3 sequence: CASSQDASRGANYGYTF. CDR3 in DNA: TGCGCCAGCAGCCAAGATGCAAGCCGGGGAGCTAACTATGGCTACACCTTC.

This chain links TRBV28 with TRBJ1-2, with D possibly being TRBD1 (5 bases). Trimming removed 4 bases from V and 6 bases from J, with 9 bases in between. The CDR3 runs to 12 residues. The germline gives CDR1 MDHEN, CDR2 SYDVKM. This chain's CDR3 is CASSSQGNGYTF. For the CDR3, the DNA is TGTGCCAGCAGTTCTCAGGGTAATGGCTACACCTTC.

The V and J genes are TRBV2 and TRBJ2-1; 7 bases are a match to TRBD1. The V segment lost 8 bases and the J segment 3 bases; nucleotides outside the gene matches: 4. The CDR3 runs 13 residues. Germline V gene data show CDR1 as SNHLY and CDR2 as FYNNEI. CDR3 sequence reads: CASSGTDYNEQFF. The CDR3 coding sequence is TGTGCCAGCTCCGGGACAGACTACAATGAGCAGTTCTTC. The variable domain in full, with the rest retrieved from reference TRBV2 and TRBJ2-1, is EPEVTQTPSHQVTQMGQEVILRCVPISNHLYFYWYRQILGQKVEFLVSFYNNEISEKSEIFDDQFSVERPDGSNFTLKIRSTKLEDSAMYFCASSGTDYNEQFFGPGTRLTVL.

The rearrangement links TRBV18 to TRBJ1-1, with a possible D match to TRBD1 (6 bases). V lost 3 bases and J 1 base, leaving 12 bases between the germline ends. Per germline, CDR1 KGHSH and CDR2 LQKENI. The CDR3 consists of 15 residues. In DNA form, the CDR3 reads TGTGCCAGCTCACCTCCCGACAGGTCGAACACTGAAGCTTTCTTT. It codes for CASSPPDRSNTEAFF.

This clone was observed once. The rearrangement joins TRBV5-8 to TRBJ2-6; D is perhaps TRBD2 (5 bases). Germline V gene lookup returns CDR1 SGHTS and CDR2 YDEGEE. This CDR3 has 16 amino acids. V was clipped by 0 bases and J by 1 base, with 8 bases between them. The CDR3 sequence: CASSLAWESGANVLTF. The CDR3 bases are TGTGCCAGCAGCTTGGCCTGGGAGTCTGGGGCCAACGTCCTGACTTTC.

V is TRBV7-9 and J is TRBJ1-2; 10 positions agree with TRBD1. CDR3 length equals 14 residues. V shed 4 bases, J shed 6 bases, and the junction held 5 bases outside the gene matches. Germline loops: CDR1 SEHNR, CDR2 FQNEAQ (reference sequence). CDR3 residues: CASSSRQGANGYTF. The CDR3 DNA reads as TGTGCCAGCAGCTCAAGACAGGGGGCTAATGGCTACACCTTC.

This clone appeared once. The J gene is TRBJ1-5, the V gene TRBV18; TRBD1 matches at 9 bases. V lost 3 bases, J lost 7 bases, and 16 bases stayed unmatched. The CDR3 contains 18 residues. Germline CDR1 KGHSH, CDR2 LQKENI. The CDR3 reads CASSPPQTTGQGGQPQHF. The CDR3 region has the DNA TGTGCCAGCTCACCGCCACAGACGACGGGACAGGGTGGACAGCCCCAGCATTTT.

V usage is TRBV5-1 and J usage is TRBJ1-4, with D perhaps TRBD1 (5 bases). The CDR3 has 13 amino acids. V was pared by 4 bases and J by 7 bases, with 11 bases between. Looked up from germline, CDR1 is SGHRS and CDR2 is YFSETQ. The CDR3 loop is CASSIGQPEKLFF. The CDR3 DNA follows: TGCGCCAGCAGCATAGGACAACCTGAAAAACTGTTTTTT.

This clone was found a few times. DNA of the CDR3: TGTGCCAGCTCACCAGATGCGACAGGGACCTACGAGCAGTACTTC. Translating it yields CASSPDATGTYEQYF. V is TRBV18 and J is TRBJ2-7, with TRBD1 identical over 7 bases. Unmatched junction bases numbered 6, after V lost 2 bases and J lost 2 bases. This CDR3 is 15 amino acids long. Germline V gene data show CDR1 as KGHSH and CDR2 as LQKENI.

This clone was counted a single time. The chain joins TRBV5-1 to TRBJ2-5, with a possible D match to TRBD2 (6 bases). Trimming took off 5 bases at V and 2 bases at J, with 16 bases between the two ends. In germline, CDR1 is SGHRS, CDR2 YFSETQ. This CDR3 is 15 amino acids long. The CDR3 reads CASSSEGLRQETQYF. The DNA for the CDR3 is TGCGCCAGCAGTTCGGAGGGACTTCGACAAGAGACCCAGTACTTC.

Note on this clone: The germline gene is not matched at one end of the junction; a read error may be the cause. The chain is built from TRBV4-3 and TRBJ1-1; the match to TRBD1 covers 10 bases. The CDR3 loop spans 14 amino acids. The V gene's germline CDR1 is LGHNA and CDR2 YSLEER. CDR3 DNA: TGCGCCAGCAGCCAAGATTGGGGGGGACAGGGGAATAACTTT. Translated: CASSQDWGGQGNNF.

J is TRBJ2-7 and V is TRBV6-1, with TRBD1 matching over 9 bases. The CDR3 has 14 residues. The ends lost 1 base at V and 5 bases at J; junction bases unmatched: 3. CDR1 and CDR2 (germline): MNHNS, SASEGT. The CDR3 loop reads CASSEGDRVHEQYF. As DNA, the CDR3 is TGTGCCAGCAGTGAAGGGGACAGGGTCCACGAGCAGTACTTC.

Notes on this clone: At one of its ends the junction is not consistent with the germline gene, which may arise from a read error. The J gene is TRBJ2-2, the V gene TRBV7-9; 7 nucleotides agree with TRBD2. This CDR3 is 14 amino acids long. CDR1 is SEHNR and CDR2 is FQNEAQ in the germline V gene (reference sequence). In nucleotides, the CDR3 is TGTTCCAGCCAGGCGGGGGAGAACACCGGGGAGCTGTTTTTT. Translation: CSSQAGENTGELFF.

The rearrangement links TRBV4-1 to TRBJ2-5; D is uncertain. Trimming pared 2 bases from V and 2 bases from J, leaving 9 bases between. The CDR3 extends over 14 amino acids. Germline values: CDR1 MGHRA, CDR2 YSYEKL. The CDR3 nucleotides read TGCGCCAGCAGCCAAAGTTGGGCTCAAGAGACCCAGTACTTC. Protein sequence: CASSQSWAQETQYF.

The chain employs TRBV19 and TRBJ2-7; 7 bases line up with TRBD1. Germline-derived CDR1 and CDR2 are LNHDA and SQIVND (reference sequence). Trimming at V came to 5 bases and at J to 3 bases, leaving 4 bases not matched to a gene. CDR3 length: 13 residues. CDR3 in amino acids: CASSGGQRYEQYF. The CDR3 DNA reads as TGTGCCAGTAGTGGGGGACAGCGCTACGAGCAGTACTTC.

The rearrangement uses TRBV6-5 and TRBJ1-2, with TRBD1 identical over 8 bases. This CDR3 spans 15 amino acids. Germline CDR1 is MNHEY and CDR2 is SVGAGI. The V and J ends lost 0 bases and 7 bases, in that order; junction bases with no gene match: 7. The CDR3 coding sequence is TGTGCCAGCAGTTACTCGATGGACAGGGCTGGTGGCTACACCTTC. Translating gives CASSYSMDRAGGYTF.

The chain recombines TRBV5-8 with TRBJ1-1; 8 bases line up with TRBD1. This CDR3 has 14 residues. Germline trimming cut 4 bases from V and 4 bases from J; bases unmatched to any gene: 6. Looked up from germline, CDR1 is SGHTS and CDR2 is YDEGEE. DNA of the CDR3: TGTGCCAGCAGCAGACAGGGGCGAGGCACTGAAGCTTTCTTT. This encodes CASSRQGRGTEAFF.

This clone was picked up one time. The gene calls are TRBV29-1 and TRBJ1-2; 8 bases line up with TRBD1. V shed 0 bases, J shed 5 bases, and the junction held 8 bases outside the gene matches. CDR1 and CDR2 (germline): SQVTM, ANQGSEA. The CDR3 covers 15 residues. This chain's CDR3 is CSVEDVQGARYGYTF. CDR3 coding DNA: TGCAGCGTTGAAGACGTCCAGGGGGCGAGGTATGGCTACACCTTC. Filled out from reference TRBV29-1 and TRBJ1-2, the complete variable domain reads SAVISQKPSRDICQRGTSLTIQCQVDSQVTMMFWYRQQPGQSLTLIATANQGSEATYESGFVIDKFPISRPNLTFSTLTVSNMSPEDSSIYLCSVEDVQGARYGYTFGSGTRLTVV.

V and J are TRBV15 and TRBJ2-7, with 9 bases fitting TRBD2. After removal of 0 bases from V and 0 bases from J, the junction contained 6 bases not matched to a gene. Germline CDR1 is LNHNV and CDR2 is YYDKDF (reference sequence). The CDR3 length is 17 residues. Here the CDR3 reads CATSRDEGLAPSYEQYF. For the CDR3, the DNA is TGTGCCACCAGCAGAGATGAGGGACTAGCTCCCTCCTACGAGCAGTACTTC.

The chain recombines TRBV11-3 with TRBJ2-1; D gene unclear. The CDR3 consists of 16 residues. The ends were cut back, 5 bases at V and 5 bases at J, with 19 bases in the middle. CDR1 SGHNT and CDR2 YENEEA come from the germline V gene. This CDR3 is CASSADFGVGNNEQFF. CDR3 DNA: TGTGCCAGCAGCGCCGATTTCGGAGTGGGTAACAATGAGCAGTTCTTC.

The chain carries TRBV9 and TRBJ2-5, with 7 bases that match TRBD2. The CDR3 is 14 amino acids. The germline V gene has CDR1 SGDLS and CDR2 YYNGEE. V lost 3 bases, J lost 5 bases, and 7 bases stayed unmatched. The CDR3 sequence: CASSDPGGRETQYF. CDR3 nucleotide sequence: TGTGCCAGCAGCGATCCGGGAGGACGGGAGACCCAGTACTTC.

This chain joins TRBV25-1 and TRBJ2-7, with 8 bases that match TRBD1. CDR3 size: 16 residues. CDR1 is MGHDK, CDR2 SYGVNS, per germline. V shed 3 bases and J 5 bases; nucleotides not matched to a gene: 12. The CDR3 reads CASSDWSAGGLNEQYF. The CDR3 DNA sequence: TGTGCCAGCAGTGATTGGTCGGCAGGGGGCCTGAACGAGCAGTACTTC.

The J gene is TRBJ2-4, the V gene TRBV18; D might be TRBD1 (5 bases). CDR3 length: 18 amino acids. Trimming shortened V by 1 base and J by 0 bases, and 16 bases separated the two germline ends. Per the germline V gene, CDR1 is KGHSH and CDR2 is LQKENI. In DNA form, the CDR3 reads TGTGCCAGCTCACCACGCGGCAGGGCCCCTATAGCCAAAAACATTCAGTACTTC. Translated: CASSPRGRAPIAKNIQYF. The variable domain in full, completed from reference TRBV18 and TRBJ2-4, reads NAGVMQNPRHLVRRRGQEARLRCSPMKGHSHVYWYRQLPEEGLKFMVYLQKENIIDESGMPKERFSAEFPKEGPSILRIQQVVRGDSAAYFCASSPRGRAPIAKNIQYFGAGTRLSVL.

The CDR3 DNA reads TGTGCCAGCAGTGATATGACAGGATACAATCAGCCCCAGCATTTT. Its protein product is CASSDMTGYNQPQHF. The chain recombines TRBV6-1 with TRBJ1-5; possibly TRBD1 for D (6 bases). CDR3 size: 15 residues. CDR1 and CDR2 from the germline V gene are MNHNS and SASEGT. The germline V and J ends were trimmed by 3 bases and 3 bases, with 12 bases remaining between them.